The source of this TCR beta chain is a study of cytomegalovirus exposure and HLA in healthy donors. Primers for the PCR totalled 60 Vbeta and 13 Jbeta. This table comes from immunoSEQ multiplex PCR, and its TCRdb copy is limited to in-frame clones, with some not included. There are approximately 180,000 clones in the sample; just over 75% occur only once, and 1.4% to 1.5% lies in the top ten. Material for sequencing was PBMCs. The sequence came from a woman under 40 in good health and CMV-seropositive.

The CDR3 region is CASSQGQGAGNYGYTF. The DNA of the CDR3 is TGTGCCAGCAGCCAAGGACAGGGGGCTGGAAACTATGGCTACACCTTC. The rearrangement uses TRBV4-2 and TRBJ1-2; TRBD1 agrees at 10 bases. This CDR3 comprises 16 residues. Per the germline V gene, CDR1 is LGHNA and CDR2 is YNFKEQ. Trimming at V came to 1 base and at J to 2 bases, leaving 4 bases not matched to a gene.